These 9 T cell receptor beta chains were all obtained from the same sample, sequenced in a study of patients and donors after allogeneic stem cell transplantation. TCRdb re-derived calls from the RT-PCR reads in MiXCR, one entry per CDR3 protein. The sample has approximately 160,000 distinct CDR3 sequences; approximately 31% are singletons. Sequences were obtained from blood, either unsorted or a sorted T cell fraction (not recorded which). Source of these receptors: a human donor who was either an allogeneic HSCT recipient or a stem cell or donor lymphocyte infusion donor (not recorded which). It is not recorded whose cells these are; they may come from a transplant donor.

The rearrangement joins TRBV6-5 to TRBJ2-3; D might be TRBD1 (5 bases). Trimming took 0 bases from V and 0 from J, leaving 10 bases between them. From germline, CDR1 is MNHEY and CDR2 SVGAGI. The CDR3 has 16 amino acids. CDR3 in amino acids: CASSYSSGSSTDTQYF. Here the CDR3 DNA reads TGTGCCAGCAGTTACTCGTCAGGGTCTAGCACAGATACGCAGTATTTT.

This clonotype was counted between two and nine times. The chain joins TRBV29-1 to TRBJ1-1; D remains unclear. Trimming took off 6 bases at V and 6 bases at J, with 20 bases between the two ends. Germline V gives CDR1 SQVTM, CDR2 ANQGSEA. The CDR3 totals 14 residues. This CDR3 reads CSVRTDGRKAEAFF. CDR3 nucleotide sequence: TGCAGCGTCCGTACGGACGGGCGGAAGGCTGAAGCTTTCTTT.

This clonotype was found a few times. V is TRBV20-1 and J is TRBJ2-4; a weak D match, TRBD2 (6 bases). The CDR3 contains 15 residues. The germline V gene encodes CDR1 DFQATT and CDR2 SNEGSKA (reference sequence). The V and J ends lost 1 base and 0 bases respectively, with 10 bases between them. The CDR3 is CSARGRGLAKNIQYF. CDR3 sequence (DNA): TGCAGTGCTAGAGGGAGGGGATTAGCCAAAAACATTCAGTACTTC.

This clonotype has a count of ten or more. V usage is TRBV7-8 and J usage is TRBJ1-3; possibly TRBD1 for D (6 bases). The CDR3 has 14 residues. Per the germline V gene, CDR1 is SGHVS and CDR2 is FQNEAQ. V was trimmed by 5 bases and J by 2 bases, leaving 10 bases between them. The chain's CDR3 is CASSMDRPGNTIYF. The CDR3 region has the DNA TGTGCCAGCAGCATGGACAGACCTGGAAACACCATATATTTT. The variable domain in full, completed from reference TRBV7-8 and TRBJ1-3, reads GAGVSQSPRYKVAKRGQDVALRCDPISGHVSLFWYQQALGQGPEFLTYFQNEAQLDKSGLPSDRFFAERPEGSVSTLKIQRTQQEDSAVYLCASSMDRPGNTIYFGEGSWLTVV.

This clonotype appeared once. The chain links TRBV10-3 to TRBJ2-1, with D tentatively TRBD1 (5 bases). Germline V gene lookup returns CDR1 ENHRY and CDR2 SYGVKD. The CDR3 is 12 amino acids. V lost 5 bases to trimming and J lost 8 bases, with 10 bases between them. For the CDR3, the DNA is TGTGCCATCAGTCAGGGTGGGCATGAGCAGTTCTTC. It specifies CAISQGGHEQFF.

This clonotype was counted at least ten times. The CDR3 DNA reads TGTGCCAGCAGTTTTTGGGGGAAGGAGACCCAGTACTTC. Amino acids: CASSFWGKETQYF. The chain links TRBV28 to TRBJ2-5; D is perhaps TRBD1 or TRBD2 (5 bases each). From germline, CDR1 is MDHEN and CDR2 SYDVKM. The V gene lost 3 bases and the J gene lost 5 bases, with 10 bases spanning the gap. CDR3 size: 13 residues. Based on the CDR3 plus reference TRBV28 and TRBJ2-5, the full variable domain is DVKVTQSSRYLVKRTGEKVFLECVQDMDHENMFWYRQDPGLGLRLIYFSYDVKMKEKGDIPEGYSVSREKKERFSLILESASTNQTSMYLCASSFWGKETQYFGPGTRLLVL.

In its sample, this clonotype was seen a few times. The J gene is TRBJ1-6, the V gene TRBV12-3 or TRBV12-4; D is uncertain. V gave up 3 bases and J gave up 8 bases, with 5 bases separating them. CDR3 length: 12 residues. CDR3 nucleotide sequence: TGTGCCAGCAGTTTTGGGGATTCACCCCTCCACTTT. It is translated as CASSFGDSPLHF.

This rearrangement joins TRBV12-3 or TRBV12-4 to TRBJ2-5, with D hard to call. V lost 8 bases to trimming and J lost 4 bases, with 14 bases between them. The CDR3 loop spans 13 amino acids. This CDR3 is CASQRSLRETQYF. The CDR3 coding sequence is TGTGCCAGCCAACGGTCTTTGAGAGAGACCCAGTACTTC.

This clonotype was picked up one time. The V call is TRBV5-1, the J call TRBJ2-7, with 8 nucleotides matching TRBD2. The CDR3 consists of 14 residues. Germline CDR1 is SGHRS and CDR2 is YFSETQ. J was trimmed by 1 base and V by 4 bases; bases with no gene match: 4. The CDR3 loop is CASSGGLASYEQYF. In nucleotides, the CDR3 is TGCGCCAGCAGCGGTGGACTAGCTTCCTACGAGCAGTACTTC.